What follows are 8 T cell receptor beta chains derived from one specimen sequenced in a study of OX40 agonist ivuxolimab in advanced cancers. Repertoires were generated with immunoSEQ multiplex PCR, while TCRdb's copy carries only in-frame clones and drops some. The sample has approximately 23,000 clones, just under 85% seen once. The sequencing here drew on CD4+ or CD8+ T cells sorted from blood, taken in a trial of the OX40 agonist ivuxolimab. The receptors originated from an adult with an advanced solid tumor such as melanoma, head and neck, liver or kidney cancer.

This clone was seen only once. Here the CDR3 reads CASSSLERGNEQFF. The CDR3 region has the DNA TGTGCCAGCAGTTCATTAGAAAGGGGCAATGAGCAGTTCTTC. The chain joins TRBV6-5 to TRBJ2-1; D perhaps matches TRBD1 (5 bases). CDR3 length: 14 residues. The germline V gene has CDR1 MNHEY and CDR2 SVGAGI. V lost 4 bases and J lost 6, with 13 bases in between.

The genes are TRBV29-1 and TRBJ2-1, with TRBD1 identical over 9 bases. This CDR3 has 15 residues. Germline CDR1 SQVTM, CDR2 ANQGSEA. V lost 4 bases and J lost 5; bases outside the gene matches: 9. CDR3 in amino acids: CSVVGWWTGDNEQFF. Here the CDR3 DNA reads TGCAGCGTTGTTGGGTGGTGGACAGGGGACAATGAGCAGTTCTTC.

The J gene is TRBJ2-1, the V gene TRBV4-3, with 9 positions matching TRBD1. Per the germline V gene, CDR1 is LGHNA and CDR2 is YSLEER. The CDR3 totals 16 residues. Trimming cost V 4 bases and J 5 bases; bases outside gene matches: 9. The CDR3 nucleotides are TGCGCCAGCAGCCCGGGACAGGGACTCAGCGACAATGAGCAGTTCTTC. Its translation is CASSPGQGLSDNEQFF.

The V call is TRBV4-1, the J call TRBJ1-1; D remains unclear. Germline V gene data show CDR1 as MGHRA and CDR2 as YSYEKL. The CDR3 has 15 amino acids. The germline V and J ends were trimmed by 7 bases and 6 bases, with 21 bases remaining between them. CDR3 amino acids: CASTKVLGEGPEAFF. CDR3 nucleotide sequence: TGCGCCAGCACCAAGGTTTTGGGCGAGGGCCCTGAAGCTTTCTTT.

The chain employs TRBV5-1 and TRBJ1-2, with TRBD1 matching over 10 bases. Germline CDR1 reads SGHRS; CDR2 reads YFSETQ. CDR3 length equals 15 residues. J gave up 6 bases and V 2 bases, and 7 bases lay outside the gene matches. The CDR3 DNA reads as TGCGCCAGCAGCTTACCCGGGACAGGGGAAAATGGCTACACCTTC. It specifies CASSLPGTGENGYTF. Together with reference TRBV5-1 and TRBJ1-2, the CDR3 gives the full variable domain: KAGVTQTPRYLIKTRGQQVTLSCSPISGHRSVSWYQQTPGQGLQFLFEYFSETQRNKGNFPGRFSGRQFSNSRSEMNVSTLELGDSALYLCASSLPGTGENGYTFGSGTRLTVV.

The chain has TRBV4-3 and TRBJ2-3; no clear D gene. V was shortened by 0 bases and J by 1 base, with 8 bases between the two germline ends. The germline V gene encodes CDR1 LGHNA and CDR2 YSLEER. The CDR3 runs 15 residues. CDR3 nucleotide sequence: TGCGCCAGCAGCCAAGAAGAGCGCGGCACAGATACGCAGTATTTT. The encoded protein is CASSQEERGTDTQYF.

This chain connects TRBV5-1 to TRBJ2-2; perhaps TRBD2 as D (5 bases). V was trimmed by 2 bases and J by 2 bases, leaving 13 bases between them. Germline loops: CDR1 SGHRS, CDR2 YFSETQ. The CDR3 extends over 16 amino acids. CDR3: CASSLIEADNTGELFF. CDR3 nucleotide sequence: TGCGCCAGCAGCTTAATAGAAGCGGACAACACCGGGGAGCTGTTTTTT.

The count of this clone is one. The chain joins TRBV7-6 to TRBJ1-1; D is unresolved. The CDR3 extends over 14 amino acids. Germline V gene sequence: CDR1 SGHVS, CDR2 FNYEAQ. Trimming stripped 4 bases from V and 4 bases from J, with 13 bases between. The CDR3 here is CASSSPAGSTEAFF. DNA for the CDR3: TGTGCCAGCAGCTCCCCGGCGGGATCCACTGAAGCTTTCTTT.